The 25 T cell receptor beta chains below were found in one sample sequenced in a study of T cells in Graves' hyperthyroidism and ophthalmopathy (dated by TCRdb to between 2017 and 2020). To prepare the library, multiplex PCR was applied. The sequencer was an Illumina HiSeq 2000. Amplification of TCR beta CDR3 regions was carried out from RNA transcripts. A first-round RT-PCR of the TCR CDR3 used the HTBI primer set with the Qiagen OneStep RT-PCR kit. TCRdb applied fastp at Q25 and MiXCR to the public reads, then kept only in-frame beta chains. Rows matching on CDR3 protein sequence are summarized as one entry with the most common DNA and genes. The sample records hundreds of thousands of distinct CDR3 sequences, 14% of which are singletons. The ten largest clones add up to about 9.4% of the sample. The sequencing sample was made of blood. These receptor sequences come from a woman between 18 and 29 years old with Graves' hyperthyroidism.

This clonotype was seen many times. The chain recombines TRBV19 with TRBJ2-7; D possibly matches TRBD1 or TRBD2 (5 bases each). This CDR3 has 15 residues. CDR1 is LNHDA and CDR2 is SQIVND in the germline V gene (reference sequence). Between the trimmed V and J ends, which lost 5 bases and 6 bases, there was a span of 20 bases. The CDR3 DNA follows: TGTGCCAGTAGTGCATGGGGACCACAAGCAGGCGAGCAGTACTTC. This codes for CASSAWGPQAGEQYF.

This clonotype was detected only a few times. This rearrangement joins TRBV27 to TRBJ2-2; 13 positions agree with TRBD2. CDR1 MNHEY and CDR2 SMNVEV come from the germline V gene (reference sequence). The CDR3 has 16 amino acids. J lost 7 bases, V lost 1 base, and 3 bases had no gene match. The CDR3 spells CASSLLTSGRRGELFF. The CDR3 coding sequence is TGTGCCAGCAGTTTATTGACTAGCGGGAGGCGCGGGGAGCTGTTTTTT.

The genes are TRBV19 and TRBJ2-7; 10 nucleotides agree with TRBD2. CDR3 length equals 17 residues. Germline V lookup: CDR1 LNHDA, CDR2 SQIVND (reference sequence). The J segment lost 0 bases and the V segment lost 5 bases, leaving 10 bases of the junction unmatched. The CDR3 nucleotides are TGTGCCAGTAGTGTGGTGGTCGGACTAGCGGTCTCCTACGAGCAGTACTTC. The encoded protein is CASSVVVGLAVSYEQYF. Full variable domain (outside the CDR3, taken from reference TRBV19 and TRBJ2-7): DGGITQSPKYLFRKEGQNVTLSCEQNLNHDAMYWYRQDPGQGLRLIYYSQIVNDFQKGDIAEGYSVSREKKESFPLTVTSAQKNPTAFYLCASSVVVGLAVSYEQYFGPGTRLTVT.

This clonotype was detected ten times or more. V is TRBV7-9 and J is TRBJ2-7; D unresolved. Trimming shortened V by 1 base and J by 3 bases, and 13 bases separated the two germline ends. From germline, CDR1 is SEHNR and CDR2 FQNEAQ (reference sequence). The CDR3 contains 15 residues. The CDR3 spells CASSLESPSLYEQYF. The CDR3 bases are TGTGCCAGCAGCTTAGAAAGCCCCAGCCTCTACGAGCAGTACTTC.

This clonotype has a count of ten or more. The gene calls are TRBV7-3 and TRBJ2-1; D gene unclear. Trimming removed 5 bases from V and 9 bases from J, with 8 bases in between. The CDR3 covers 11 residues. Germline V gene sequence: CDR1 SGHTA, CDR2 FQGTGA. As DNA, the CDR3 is TGTGCCAGCAGCCGCAGTGTTGAGCAGTTCTTC. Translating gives CASSRSVEQFF.

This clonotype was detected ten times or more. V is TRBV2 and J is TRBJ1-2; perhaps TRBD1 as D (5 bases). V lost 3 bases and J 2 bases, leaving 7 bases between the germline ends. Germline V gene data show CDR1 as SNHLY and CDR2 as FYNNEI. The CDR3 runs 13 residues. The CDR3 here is CASSDRDNYGYTF. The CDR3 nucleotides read TGTGCCAGCAGTGACAGGGACAACTATGGCTACACCTTC.

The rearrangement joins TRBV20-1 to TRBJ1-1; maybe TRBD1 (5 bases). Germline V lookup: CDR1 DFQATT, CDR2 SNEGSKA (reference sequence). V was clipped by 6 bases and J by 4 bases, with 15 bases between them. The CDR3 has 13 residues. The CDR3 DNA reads TGCAGTGCCCACACGGGGGAGATCACTGAAGCTTTCTTT. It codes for CSAHTGEITEAFF.

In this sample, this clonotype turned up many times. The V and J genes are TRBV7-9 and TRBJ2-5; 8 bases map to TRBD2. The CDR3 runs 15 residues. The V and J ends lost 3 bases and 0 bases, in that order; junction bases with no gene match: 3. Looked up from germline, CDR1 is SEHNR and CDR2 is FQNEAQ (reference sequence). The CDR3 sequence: CASSFPLADQETQYF. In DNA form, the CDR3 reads TGTGCCAGCAGCTTTCCACTAGCGGACCAAGAGACCCAGTACTTC.

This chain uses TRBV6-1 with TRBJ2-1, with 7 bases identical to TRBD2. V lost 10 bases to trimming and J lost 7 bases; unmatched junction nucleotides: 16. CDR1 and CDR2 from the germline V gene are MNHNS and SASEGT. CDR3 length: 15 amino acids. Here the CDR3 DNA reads TGTGCCACTCAAAAAATGGCGGGAGTTCGTAATGAGCAGTTCTTC. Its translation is CATQKMAGVRNEQFF.

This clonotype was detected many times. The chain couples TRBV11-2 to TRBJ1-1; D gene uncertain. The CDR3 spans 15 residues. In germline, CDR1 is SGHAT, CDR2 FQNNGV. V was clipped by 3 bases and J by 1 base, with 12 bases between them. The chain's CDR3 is CASSFFLKGNTEAFF. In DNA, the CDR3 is TGTGCCAGCAGCTTTTTCCTTAAGGGGAACACTGAAGCTTTCTTT.

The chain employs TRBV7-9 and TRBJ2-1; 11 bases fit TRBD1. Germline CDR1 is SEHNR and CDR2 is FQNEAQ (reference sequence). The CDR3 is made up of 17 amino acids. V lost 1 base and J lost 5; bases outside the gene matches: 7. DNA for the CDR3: TGTGCCAGCAGCTTAGGGACAGGGGGCGAGGCAAACAATGAGCAGTTCTTC. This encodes CASSLGTGGEANNEQFF.

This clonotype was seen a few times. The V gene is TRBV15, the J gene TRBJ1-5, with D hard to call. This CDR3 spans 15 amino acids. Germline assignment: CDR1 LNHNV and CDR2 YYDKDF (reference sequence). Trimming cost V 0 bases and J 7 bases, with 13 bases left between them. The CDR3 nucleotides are TGTGCCACCAGCAGAGATTTAGGGCTGGGACAGCCCCAGCATTTT. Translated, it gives CATSRDLGLGQPQHF.

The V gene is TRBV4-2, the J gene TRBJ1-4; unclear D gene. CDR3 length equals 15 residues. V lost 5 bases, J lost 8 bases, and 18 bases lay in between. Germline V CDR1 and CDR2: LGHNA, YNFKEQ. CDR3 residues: CASSDRASSAEKLFF. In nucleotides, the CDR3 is TGTGCCAGCAGCGACCGGGCTTCCTCCGCGGAAAAACTGTTTTTT.

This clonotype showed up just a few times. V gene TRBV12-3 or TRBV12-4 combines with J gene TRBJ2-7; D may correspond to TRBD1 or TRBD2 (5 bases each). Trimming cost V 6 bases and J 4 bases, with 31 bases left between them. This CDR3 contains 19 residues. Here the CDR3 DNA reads TGTGCCAGCAGCCGAGGGGTTCTCAGGGTCCTCCCCAATCCATACGAGCAGTACTTC. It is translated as CASSRGVLRVLPNPYEQYF.

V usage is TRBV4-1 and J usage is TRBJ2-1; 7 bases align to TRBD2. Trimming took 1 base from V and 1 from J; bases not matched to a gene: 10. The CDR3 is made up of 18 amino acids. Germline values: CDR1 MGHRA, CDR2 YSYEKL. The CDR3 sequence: CASSQGLASGESYNEQFF. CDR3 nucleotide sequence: TGCGCCAGCAGCCAAGGTCTGGCTAGCGGAGAATCCTACAATGAGCAGTTCTTC.

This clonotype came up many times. CDR3 in amino acids: CATSSRFGLLNTEAFF. CDR3 nucleotides: TGTGCCACCAGCTCCCGGTTCGGACTGCTGAACACTGAAGCTTTCTTT. The chain has TRBV15 and TRBJ1-1; D uncertain. The CDR3 has 16 amino acids. Trimming stripped 5 bases from V and 0 bases from J, with 16 bases between. Germline V gene lookup returns CDR1 LNHNV and CDR2 YYDKDF (reference sequence).

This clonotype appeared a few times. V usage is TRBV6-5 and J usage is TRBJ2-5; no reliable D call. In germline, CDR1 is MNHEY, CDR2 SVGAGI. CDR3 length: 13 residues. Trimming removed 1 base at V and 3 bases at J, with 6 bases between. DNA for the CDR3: TGTGCCAGCAGTTACTATGAGGAAGAGACCCAGTACTTC. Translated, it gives CASSYYEEETQYF.

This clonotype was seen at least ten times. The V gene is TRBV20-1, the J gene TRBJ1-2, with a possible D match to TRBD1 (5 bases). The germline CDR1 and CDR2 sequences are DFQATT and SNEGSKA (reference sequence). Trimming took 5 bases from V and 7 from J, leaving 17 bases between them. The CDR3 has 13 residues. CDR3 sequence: CSAGDGGIRGYTF. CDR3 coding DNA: TGCAGTGCTGGTGACGGGGGAATCCGTGGCTACACCTTC.

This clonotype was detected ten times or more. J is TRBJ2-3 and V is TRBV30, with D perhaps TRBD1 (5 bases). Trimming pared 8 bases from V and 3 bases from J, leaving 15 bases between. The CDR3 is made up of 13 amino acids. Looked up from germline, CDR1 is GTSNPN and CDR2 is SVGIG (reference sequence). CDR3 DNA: TGTGCCAGAGGACACGCATCAACAGATACGCAGTATTTT. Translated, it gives CARGHASTDTQYF.

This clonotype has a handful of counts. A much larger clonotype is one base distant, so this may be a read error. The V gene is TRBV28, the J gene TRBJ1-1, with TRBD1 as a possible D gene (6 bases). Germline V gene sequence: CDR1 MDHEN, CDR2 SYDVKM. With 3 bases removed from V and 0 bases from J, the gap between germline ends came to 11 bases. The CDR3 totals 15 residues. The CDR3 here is CASSFGGKLNTEAFF. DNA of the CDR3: TGTGCCAGCAGTTTTGGGGGCAAGTTGAACACTGAAGCTTTCTTT.

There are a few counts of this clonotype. CDR3 loop: CASSSARQGTYSNQPQHF. The CDR3 DNA reads as TGTGCCAGCAGCTCGGCCCGGCAGGGGACTTATAGCAATCAGCCCCAGCATTTT. This chain connects TRBV6-1 to TRBJ1-5, with a possible D match to TRBD1 (6 bases). Per germline, CDR1 MNHNS and CDR2 SASEGT. Trimming removed 6 bases at V and 0 bases at J, with 21 bases between. The CDR3 totals 18 residues.

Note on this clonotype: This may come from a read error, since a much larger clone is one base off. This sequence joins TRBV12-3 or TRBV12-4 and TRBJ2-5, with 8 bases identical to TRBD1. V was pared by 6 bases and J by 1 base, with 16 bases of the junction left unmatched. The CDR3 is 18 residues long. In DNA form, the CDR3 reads TGTGCCAGCAGCCCGGGGTACAGGGGGTGGGGATTCCAAGAGACCCAGTACTTC. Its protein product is CASSPGYRGWGFQETQYF.

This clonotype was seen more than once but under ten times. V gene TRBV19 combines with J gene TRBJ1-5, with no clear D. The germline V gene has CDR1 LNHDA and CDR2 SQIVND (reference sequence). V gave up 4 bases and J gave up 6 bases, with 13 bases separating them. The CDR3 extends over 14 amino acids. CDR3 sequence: CASSKSKVGQPQHF. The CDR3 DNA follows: TGTGCCAGTAGTAAAAGTAAGGTCGGTCAGCCCCAGCATTTT.

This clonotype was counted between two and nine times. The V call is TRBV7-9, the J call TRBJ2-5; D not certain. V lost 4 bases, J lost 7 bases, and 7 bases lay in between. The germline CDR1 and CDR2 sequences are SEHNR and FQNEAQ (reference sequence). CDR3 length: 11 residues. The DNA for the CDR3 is TGTGCCAGCAGCTGGATTGGGACCCAGTACTTC. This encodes CASSWIGTQYF.

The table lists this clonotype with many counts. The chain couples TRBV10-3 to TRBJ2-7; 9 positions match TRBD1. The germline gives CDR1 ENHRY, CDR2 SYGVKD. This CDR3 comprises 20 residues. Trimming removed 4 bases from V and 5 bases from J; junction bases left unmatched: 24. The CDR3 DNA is TGTGCCATCAGTGGGCTACGCGGTGCCTCGGACAGGGGAATTATCCACGAGCAGTACTTC. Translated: CAISGLRGASDRGIIHEQYF.